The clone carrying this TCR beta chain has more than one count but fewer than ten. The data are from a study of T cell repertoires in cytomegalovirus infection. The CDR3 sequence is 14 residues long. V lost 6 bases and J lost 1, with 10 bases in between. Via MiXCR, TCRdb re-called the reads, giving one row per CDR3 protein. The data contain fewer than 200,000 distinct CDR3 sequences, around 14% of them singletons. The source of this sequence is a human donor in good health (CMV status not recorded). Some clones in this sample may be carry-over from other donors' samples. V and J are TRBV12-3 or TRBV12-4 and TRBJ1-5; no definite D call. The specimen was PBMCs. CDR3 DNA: TGTGCCAGCAGATCTCATGGGAGCAATCAGCCCCAGCATTTT. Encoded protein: CASRSHGSNQPQHF.